One and the same sample provided the 17 T cell receptor beta chains below, sequenced in a study of shared clonotypes between healthy human individuals. The data were produced by immunoSEQ multiplex PCR, yet TCRdb's version contains in-frame clones alone and is incomplete. The sample carries millions of clones, 93% recorded once. Material: naive CD4+ T cells from PBMCs. Subset described: CD45RA+ positively selected. The receptors originated from a man in his late teens or twenties in good health. Some clones in this sample may be carry-over from other donors' samples.

The chain carries TRBV5-8 and TRBJ1-5; D gene uncertain. V lost 2 bases to trimming and J lost 0 bases, with 18 bases between them. The V gene's germline CDR1 is SGHTS and CDR2 YDEGEE. This CDR3 has 18 amino acids. The CDR3: CASSLGNFAGYSNQPQHF. As DNA, the CDR3 is TGTGCCAGCAGCTTAGGTAACTTCGCAGGTTATAGCAATCAGCCCCAGCATTTT.

About this clone: This specimen includes other DNA sequences encoding the same CDR3. This rearrangement joins TRBV28 to TRBJ1-3; D remains unclear. CDR1 is MDHEN, CDR2 SYDVKM, per germline. CDR3 length equals 12 residues. V gave up 5 bases and J gave up 4 bases, with 6 bases separating them. CDR3: CASSITGNTIYF. The CDR3 nucleotides are TGTGCCAGCAGTATTACAGGAAACACCATATATTTT.

This sequence joins TRBV6-6 and TRBJ2-7; tentatively, D is TRBD1 or TRBD2 (5 bases each). CDR1 MNHNY and CDR2 SVGAGI come from the germline V gene (reference sequence). The ends were cut back, 7 bases at V and 3 bases at J, with 16 bases in the middle. The CDR3 length is 14 residues. CDR3 DNA sequence: TGTGCCAGCACCTTAAGAGGGGTCAGCTACGAGCAGTACTTC. It specifies CASTLRGVSYEQYF.

This sequence joins TRBV18 and TRBJ2-7; 8 bases are shared with TRBD1. Germline assignment: CDR1 KGHSH and CDR2 LQKENI. Unmatched junction bases numbered 3, after V lost 0 bases and J lost 5 bases. CDR3 length: 14 amino acids. Here the CDR3 DNA reads TGTGCCAGCTCACCACCCCCACAGGGGGACGAGCAGTACTTC. Translated, it gives CASSPPPQGDEQYF.

The CDR3 spells CASSVAVDNEQFF. In DNA form, the CDR3 reads TGTGCCAGCAGCGTAGCGGTGGACAATGAGCAGTTCTTC. The V call is TRBV9, the J call TRBJ2-1; no clear D. The CDR3 consists of 13 residues. Germline CDR1 and CDR2: SGDLS and YYNGEE. The V end was cut by 0 bases, the J end by 5 bases, with 6 bases between.

The rearrangement links TRBV5-1 to TRBJ2-7; perhaps TRBD2 as D (5 bases). This CDR3 spans 15 amino acids. Per germline, CDR1 SGHRS and CDR2 YFSETQ. The germline V and J ends were trimmed by 0 bases and 0 bases, with 10 bases remaining between them. The CDR3 bases are TGCGCCAGCAGCTTGGGCCAGCGGAGCTCCTACGAGCAGTACTTC. Translating gives CASSLGQRSSYEQYF.

The rearrangement uses TRBV2 and TRBJ2-5; no reliable D call. The V gene's germline CDR1 is SNHLY and CDR2 FYNNEI. V dropped 3 bases and J dropped 11 bases, with 10 bases sitting between them. The CDR3 has 11 amino acids. The chain's CDR3 is CASSDGPSQYF. The CDR3 DNA reads TGTGCCAGCAGTGACGGGCCGAGTCAGTACTTC.

This rearrangement joins TRBV10-3 to TRBJ2-7, with a weak D call TRBD2 (5 bases). CDR3 length: 12 residues. Trimming took off 4 bases at V and 6 bases at J, with 10 bases between the two ends. CDR1 ENHRY and CDR2 SYGVKD come from the germline V gene. This chain's CDR3 is CAISATTSEQYF. Written as DNA, the CDR3 is TGTGCCATCAGTGCCACTACTAGCGAGCAGTACTTC.

This clone has just one count. The J gene is TRBJ1-5, the V gene TRBV19, with a tentative D call TRBD1 (6 bases). The germline V gene has CDR1 LNHDA and CDR2 SQIVND (reference sequence). The V end lost 6 bases, the J end lost 7 bases, and 13 bases lay between the germline ends. The CDR3 totals 13 residues. CDR3 nucleotide sequence: TGTGCCAGTAGAATACAGGGCGGACAGCCCCAGCATTTT. Its protein is CASRIQGGQPQHF.

The chain uses TRBV5-1 and TRBJ2-7; maybe TRBD2 (6 bases). V was trimmed by 0 bases and J by 3 bases, leaving 13 bases between them. The CDR3 covers 15 residues. In germline, CDR1 is SGHRS, CDR2 YFSETQ. The CDR3 DNA sequence: TGCGCCAGCAGCTTGGCGGGGCGGGAAGACTACGAGCAGTACTTC. This encodes CASSLAGREDYEQYF.

This chain connects TRBV18 to TRBJ2-3; D unclear. Germline CDR1 reads KGHSH; CDR2 reads LQKENI. The CDR3 is made up of 14 amino acids. Trimming took off 5 bases at V and 2 bases at J, with 11 bases between the two ends. The CDR3 sequence is CASSSGTHTDTQYF. The DNA for the CDR3 is TGTGCCAGCTCATCAGGCACACACACAGATACGCAGTATTTT.

V usage is TRBV28 and J usage is TRBJ2-3, with TRBD1 identical over 8 bases. Per the germline V gene, CDR1 is MDHEN and CDR2 is SYDVKM. The J segment lost 7 bases and the V segment lost 4 bases, leaving 13 bases of the junction unmatched. The CDR3 loop spans 16 amino acids. CDR3 sequence: CASSSPGQALENTQYF. The CDR3 nucleotides read TGTGCCAGCAGTTCCCCGGGACAGGCCCTCGAAAATACGCAGTATTTT. Together with reference TRBV28 and TRBJ2-3, the CDR3 gives the full variable domain: DVKVTQSSRYLVKRTGEKVFLECVQDMDHENMFWYRQDPGLGLRLIYFSYDVKMKEKGDIPEGYSVSREKKERFSLILESASTNQTSMYLCASSSPGQALENTQYFGPGTRLTVL.

The chain recombines TRBV15 with TRBJ2-7; 8 bases are shared with TRBD2. Germline CDR1 is LNHNV and CDR2 is YYDKDF (reference sequence). J was trimmed by 5 bases and V by 1 base; bases with no gene match: 4. The CDR3 has 14 residues. CDR3 in DNA: TGTGCCACCAGCAGAGGGACTAGCCTTAACGAGCAGTACTTC. This sequence encodes CATSRGTSLNEQYF.

The rearrangement uses TRBV7-7 and TRBJ2-1; TRBD1 matches at 10 bases. J lost 6 bases, V lost 3 bases, and 2 bases had no gene match. Per the germline V gene, CDR1 is SSHAT and CDR2 is FNYEAQ (reference sequence). CDR3 size: 14 residues. The CDR3 DNA is TGTGCCAGCAGCTTGGACAGGGGGGGCAATGAGCAGTTCTTC. This encodes CASSLDRGGNEQFF.

V gene TRBV11-1 combines with J gene TRBJ2-5, with 9 bases lining up with TRBD1. The J call is in doubt because the DNA end fits TRBJ2-7 better. The CDR3 runs to 15 residues. Per the germline V gene, CDR1 is SGHAT and CDR2 is FQDESV (reference sequence). The CDR3 reads CASSRSRTGVYEQYF. In DNA, the CDR3 is TGTGCCAGCAGCCGTTCGCGGACAGGGGTTTACGAGCAGTACTTC.

The chain has TRBV27 and TRBJ2-7; no clear D gene. The V end lost 6 bases, the J end lost 0 bases, and 18 bases lay between the germline ends. The germline V gene has CDR1 MNHEY and CDR2 SMNVEV (reference sequence). The CDR3 is made up of 16 amino acids. CDR3 coding DNA: TGTGCCAGCAGAAGAAAGACGGGCGACTTCTCCTACGAGCAGTACTTC. It encodes CASRRKTGDFSYEQYF.

V usage is TRBV28 and J usage is TRBJ1-4, with 8 bases fitting TRBD1. V lost 2 bases to trimming and J lost 10 bases; unmatched junction nucleotides: 12. The CDR3 has 16 residues. Germline CDR1 and CDR2: MDHEN and SYDVKM. The DNA for the CDR3 is TGTGCCAGCAGTTTAGCGGGACAGGACGGGACCAGAAAACTGTTTTTT. Protein product: CASSLAGQDGTRKLFF.